This T cell receptor (beta chain) was sequenced for a study of cytomegalovirus exposure and HLA in healthy donors. Turning to the study itself: Samples from HLA-typed donors yielded about 80 million unique TCRs in an early data release. Genotyping showed roughly 83% of over 350 donors falling in the Caucasian-associated ancestry cluster.

PCR primers comprised 60 Vbeta and 13 Jbeta primers. Sequenced by immunoSEQ multiplex PCR; TCRdb stores in-frame clones only, minus some. The data contain 150,000 to 200,000 clones, 65% to 85% of them singletons. V gave up 4 bases and J gave up 9 bases; unmatched junction bases: 20. CDR1 and CDR2 from the germline V gene are MGHRA and YSYEKL. The CDR3 spans 18 residues. A remark on this clone: The antigen is not known.

Study-wide findings and caveats: Later on, a genetic analysis was performed. It linked a missense variant in DCLRE1C with V- and J-gene trimming of TCR beta.

This receptor was identified in a woman aged 25 to 45 in good health and CMV-seropositive. This sequence joins TRBV4-1 and TRBJ2-4, with 8 bases lining up with TRBD2. The sample consisted of PBMCs. The CDR3 DNA reads TGCGCCAGCAGCCCTAGGAGTTTCTACCTGACTAGCGAGCCCATTCAGTACTTC. Translation: CASSPRSFYLTSEPIQYF.